These T cell receptor beta chains were read from a single sample in a study of PD-1 blockade in mismatch repair-deficient tumors. The antigens for these receptors are not known. Sequencing used immunoSEQ multiplex PCR; TCRdb keeps in-frame clones, though not all of them. This sample has around 13,000 clones, with around 86% found just once. Sequenced here: cells cultured in vitro, sampled from a patient treated with pembrolizumab. These receptors were taken from an adult with mismatch repair-deficient cancer. Each CDR3 is given with its conserved first and last residue. D genes are given only for firm matches. Part of the rows lack a size; the others show once, few, many or a class for expanded clones.

V gene: TRBV5-3; clone size: .; J gene: TRBJ2-7; D gene: .; CDR3 protein: CASNLWGSPNEQYF; CDR3 DNA: TGTGCCAGCAACCTATGGGGCTCCCCGAACGAGCAGTACTTC
V gene: TRBV30; clone size: .; J gene: TRBJ1-4; D gene: TRBD1; CDR3 protein: CAWNRGTGINEKLFF; CDR3 DNA: TGTGCCTGGAATCGTGGGACAGGGATTAATGAAAAACTGTTTTTT
V gene: TRBV29-1; clone size: .; J gene: TRBJ2-1; D gene: TRBD2; CDR3 protein: CSVEDPNWRVTGDYHNEQFF; CDR3 DNA: TGCAGCGTTGAAGATCCCAACTGGCGGGTAACCGGGGACTACCACAATGAGCAGTTCTTC
V gene: TRBV30; clone size: few; J gene: TRBJ1-6; D gene: .; CDR3 protein: CAWDQGRKSPLHF; CDR3 DNA: TGTGCCTGGGATCAGGGGAGGAAGTCACCCCTCCACTTT
V gene: TRBV27; clone size: once; J gene: TRBJ1-4; D gene: TRBD1; CDR3 protein: CASTTGGTGSEKLFF; CDR3 DNA: TGTGCCAGCACCACTGGGGGGACAGGGAGTGAAAAACTGTTTTTT
V gene: TRBV30; clone size: .; J gene: TRBJ1-1; D gene: .; CDR3 protein: CARTRVANTEAFF; CDR3 DNA: TGTGCCCGCACCAGGGTCGCGAACACTGAAGCTTTCTTT
V gene: TRBV6-5; clone size: .; J gene: TRBJ2-7; D gene: TRBD2; CDR3 protein: CASSLRLADEQYF; CDR3 DNA: TGTGCCAGCAGTTTACGACTAGCGGACGAGCAGTACTTC
V gene: TRBV28; clone size: .; J gene: TRBJ2-3; D gene: TRBD1; CDR3 protein: CASSIPGQGTDTQYF; CDR3 DNA: TGTGCCAGCAGTATTCCGGGACAGGGGACAGATACGCAGTATTTT
V gene: TRBV11-2; clone size: .; J gene: TRBJ2-7; D gene: TRBD2; CDR3 protein: CASSLAGGPYEQYF; CDR3 DNA: TGTGCCAGCAGCTTAGCGGGAGGCCCCTACGAGCAGTACTTC
V gene: TRBV6-5; clone size: .; J gene: TRBJ2-5; D gene: .; CDR3 protein: CASSSYGTREKTQYF; CDR3 DNA: TGTGCCAGCAGTTCCTACGGGACCCGCGAGAAGACCCAGTACTTC
V gene: TRBV5-5; clone size: few; J gene: TRBJ2-7; D gene: .; CDR3 protein: CASSLGGTYEQYF; CDR3 DNA: TGTGCCAGCAGCTTGGGGGGGACCTACGAGCAGTACTTC
V gene: TRBV5-4; clone size: .; J gene: TRBJ1-2; D gene: .; CDR3 protein: CASSFPGDYGYTF; CDR3 DNA: TGTGCCAGCAGCTTTCCAGGGGACTATGGCTACACCTTC
V gene: TRBV6-1; clone size: .; J gene: TRBJ2-7; D gene: .; CDR3 protein: CASSLTRIGRSEQYF; CDR3 DNA: TGTGCCAGCAGTCTCACGCGTATCGGAAGGAGTGAGCAGTACTTC
V gene: TRBV2; clone size: medium-sized; J gene: TRBJ1-4; D gene: .; CDR3 protein: CASTALRATNEKLFF; CDR3 DNA: TGTGCCAGCACCGCACTCCGGGCGACTAATGAAAAACTGTTTTTT
V gene: TRBV12-5; clone size: .; J gene: TRBJ2-3; D gene: .; CDR3 protein: CASGLVVGLSTDTQYF; CDR3 DNA: TGTGCTAGTGGTTTGGTAGTGGGGTTATCCACAGATACGCAGTATTTT
V gene: TRBV14; clone size: .; J gene: TRBJ2-1; D gene: .; CDR3 protein: CASSQVWGREQFF; CDR3 DNA: TGTGCCAGCAGCCAAGTCTGGGGCCGTGAGCAGTTCTTC
V gene: TRBV7-3; clone size: .; J gene: TRBJ2-1; D gene: TRBD2; CDR3 protein: CASSLRTSGRASSYNEQFF; CDR3 DNA: TGTGCCAGCAGCCTGCGGACTAGCGGGAGGGCCAGTTCCTACAATGAGCAGTTCTTC
V gene: TRBV5-1; clone size: once; J gene: TRBJ2-7; D gene: .; CDR3 protein: CASRRAGTTTYEQYF; CDR3 DNA: TGCGCCAGCAGACGCGCCGGGACAACGACCTACGAGCAGTACTTC
V gene: TRBV6-1; clone size: .; J gene: TRBJ2-6; D gene: .; CDR3 protein: CASSEQGGVFSGANVLTF; CDR3 DNA: TGTGCCAGCAGTGAACAGGGTGGGGTTTTCTCTGGGGCCAACGTCCTGACTTTC
V gene: TRBV28; clone size: .; J gene: TRBJ2-5; D gene: TRBD1; CDR3 protein: CASSLWSRGRETQYF; CDR3 DNA: TGTGCCAGCAGTTTATGGTCCAGGGGGCGGGAGACCCAGTACTTC
V gene: TRBV2; clone size: .; J gene: TRBJ2-7; D gene: TRBD1; CDR3 protein: CASTMDRSSYEQYF; CDR3 DNA: TGTGCCAGCACCATGGACAGGAGCTCCTACGAGCAGTACTTC
V gene: TRBV7-2; clone size: .; J gene: TRBJ2-3; D gene: .; CDR3 protein: CASSPYLGLQGDTQYF; CDR3 DNA: TGTGCCAGCAGCCCCTACTTGGGCCTCCAAGGCGATACGCAGTATTTT
V gene: TRBV14; clone size: once; J gene: TRBJ2-7; D gene: .; CDR3 protein: CASSQGGQGRYEQYF; CDR3 DNA: TGTGCCAGCAGCCAAGGGGGCCAAGGGCGGTACGAGCAGTACTTC
V gene: TRBV29-1; clone size: .; J gene: TRBJ2-7; D gene: .; CDR3 protein: CSVARLDRTYEQYF; CDR3 DNA: TGCAGCGTTGCTAGGCTGGACCGAACCTACGAGCAGTACTTC
V gene: TRBV6-6; clone size: .; J gene: TRBJ1-3; D gene: .; CDR3 protein: CASSRTYSGNTIYF; CDR3 DNA: TGTGCCAGCAGTCGGACTTACTCTGGAAACACCATATATTTT
V gene: TRBV6-1; clone size: .; J gene: TRBJ2-3; D gene: TRBD2; CDR3 protein: CASSEPGLGGTDTQYF; CDR3 DNA: TGTGCCAGCAGTGAACCGGGACTAGGAGGCACAGATACGCAGTATTTT